The rows below give T cell receptor beta chains drawn from one sample of a study of T-cell reconstitution after alpha-beta-depleted transplantation in children. From the PCR reads, TCRdb called clonotypes with MiXCR, one entry per CDR3 protein. The table includes around 580,000 distinct CDR3 sequences, more than 20% detected once. Sequences were derived from PBMCs, mostly from graft donor cells, sampled 360 days after TCRalphabeta/CD19-depleted stem cell transplant. The receptors shown here come from a boy younger than two who had a stem cell transplant for acute myeloid leukemia, so the T cells may come from the graft donor. CDR3s include the opening cysteine and the closing phenylalanine or tryptophan. Each record gives: V gene, CDR3 length, clone size, CDR3 protein. For some rows the clone size is stated as once, few or many, or as a class when expanded; others skip it.

>TRBV28|16|many
CASSSLGTGGGGEQFF
>TRBV20-1|13|few
CSARDQGTLGYTF
>TRBV6-5|15|many
CASSRGGSGANVLTF
>TRBV12-3/TRBV12-4|16|few
CASTHPDRAPQETQYF
>TRBV7-6|17|many
CASSLSPPQGAGDTQYF
>TRBV20-1|14|many
CSARGTSGGDEQFF
>TRBV28|14|many
CASKLGGDTGELFF
>TRBV20-1|12|few
CSASGRADTQYF
>TRBV20-1|15|few
CCAREVGQGAYEQYF
>TRBV25-1|18|NA
CASSPRRGRGPLYNEQFF
>TRBV7-2|17|many
CASSVEPGGVQPGELFF
>TRBV15|15|NA
CATSRGGQGIGTQYF
>TRBV20-1|11|many
CSARTAGEQYF
>TRBV20-1|14|few
CSATDSSSSYEQYF
>TRBV12-3/TRBV12-4|17|many
CASSWGYRVNDYNEQFF
>TRBV12-3/TRBV12-4|14|many
CASTLSPGKTEAFF
>TRBV30|12|few
CAGRGRSYEQYF
>TRBV28|13|NA
CASSLGGIEKLFF
>TRBV19|14|NA
CASSPAGPSGEQYF
>TRBV7-9|16|many
CASSLATTGGGNEAFF
>TRBV5-1|14|NA
CASSGGRMNTEAFF
>TRBV29-1|14|many
CSVELGVSGYGYTF
>TRBV7-2|14|NA
CASSLATDLYGYTF
>TRBV6-5|11|NA
CASRFRETQYF
>TRBV7-2|16|NA
CASSWFRDRIGNEQFF
>TRBV6-1|15|NA
CASGPKTRNTIGQFF
>TRBV29-1|14|NA
CSQPRGGVHYEQYF
>TRBV30|19|NA
CAWSPLGQGVPFLLYEQYF
>TRBV27|15|few
CASSLTGVENTEAFF
>TRBV6-4|13|few
CASRQNRGDGYTF
>TRBV20-1|14|many
CSASGRDSYNEQFF
>TRBV12-3/TRBV12-4|14|many
CASSLEDPYNEQFF
>TRBV6-2/TRBV6-3|15|NA
CASRPVIAGANVLTF
>TRBV24-1|16|many
CATSDFTRGTTDTQYF
>TRBV10-3|13|NA
CAIKQGTENIQYF
>TRBV20-1|18|NA
CSARSGTGGRVSNQPQHF
>TRBV4-3|15|few
CASSQGLTSTDTQYF
>TRBV28|14|NA
CASSLGLYQETQYF
>TRBV20-1|13|few
CSARYRDDEKLFF
>TRBV12-3/TRBV12-4|14|NA
CASSPSGLGYGYTF
>TRBV7-6|11|many
CASSFVGELFF
>TRBV4-2|19|few
CASSQERGLGGNRRDTQYF
>TRBV29-1|13|few
CSGEGRGNTEAFF
>TRBV11-2|15|many
CASSLVGQIQETQYF
>TRBV20-1|13|NA
CSVQDSQRSPLHF
>TRBV18|15|many
CASSPQRGATETQYF
>TRBV12-3/TRBV12-4|13|few
CASSSSGTGELFF
>TRBV20-1|14|NA
CSATGQGRFYEQYF
>TRBV12-3/TRBV12-4|11|many
CASSRIGELFF
>TRBV7-3|15|NA
CASSPRTGGKDTQYF
>TRBV5-1|15|NA
CASTPRQGATDTQYF
>TRBV13|11|NA
CASGQGARAFF